These 18 T cell receptor beta chains were all obtained from the same sample, sequenced in a study of cytomegalovirus exposure and HLA in healthy donors. Amplification used 60 Vbeta primers and 13 Jbeta primers. The protocol was immunoSEQ multiplex PCR, while the TCRdb copy is restricted to in-frame clones and leaves out a portion. The data hold under 100,000 clones, with around 80% observed a single time. Sequencing input: PBMCs. The source of these receptors is a man aged 25 to 40 in good health and CMV-seronegative.

The chain has TRBV7-3 and TRBJ2-3, with D possibly being TRBD2 (5 bases). The CDR3 is 15 amino acids. Germline V lookup: CDR1 SGHTA, CDR2 FQGTGA. The V end was cut by 5 bases, the J end by 3 bases, with 15 bases between. The CDR3 coding sequence is TGTGCCAGCAGCGAGGGTAGCATCGATACAGATACGCAGTATTTT. This codes for CASSEGSIDTDTQYF.

The chain recombines TRBV4-2 with TRBJ2-7, with 10 positions matching TRBD1. CDR1 is LGHNA and CDR2 is YNFKEQ in the germline V gene. The CDR3 is 15 residues long. Losses at the gene ends were 3 bases for V and 2 bases for J; bases not matched to a gene: 4. CDR3 coding DNA: TGTGCCAGCAGCCAGGGGGACAGGGGCACCTACGAGCAGTACTTC. It yields the protein CASSQGDRGTYEQYF.

Written as DNA, the CDR3 is TGTGCCAGCAGTTTCAATAGCGGCTACGAGCAGTACTTC. Residues: CASSFNSGYEQYF. The chain joins TRBV27 to TRBJ2-7; possibly TRBD2 for D (6 bases). The length of the CDR3 is 13 residues. Germline CDR1 reads MNHEY; CDR2 reads SMNVEV (reference sequence). V gave up 3 bases and J gave up 3 bases, with 9 bases separating them.

This rearrangement joins TRBV7-8 to TRBJ1-4; a weak D match, TRBD1 (6 bases). The CDR3 totals 16 residues. Trimming stripped 4 bases from V and 0 bases from J, with 12 bases between. Germline V CDR1 and CDR2: SGHVS, FQNEAQ. CDR3 amino acids: CASSSRGLATNEKLFF. The CDR3 DNA is TGTGCCAGCAGCTCAAGGGGGTTGGCAACTAATGAAAAACTGTTTTTT.

The chain links TRBV19 to TRBJ2-1; D unclear. Trimming pared 5 bases from V and 5 bases from J, leaving 4 bases between. The CDR3 loop spans 11 amino acids. Germline-derived CDR1 and CDR2 are LNHDA and SQIVND (reference sequence). CDR3 residues: CASSLNNEQFF. In nucleotides, the CDR3 is TGTGCCAGTAGTCTAAACAATGAGCAGTTCTTC.

The rearrangement uses TRBV28 and TRBJ2-3, with TRBD2 matching over 7 bases. The CDR3 is made up of 14 amino acids. Trimming removed 8 bases from V and 1 base from J; junction bases left unmatched: 6. Germline CDR1 and CDR2: MDHEN and SYDVKM. The CDR3 DNA is TGTGCCAGCGGGATTCTAGCGGGCACAGATACGCAGTATTTT. It codes for CASGILAGTDTQYF. Combining the CDR3 with reference TRBV28 and TRBJ2-3 gives the whole variable domain DVKVTQSSRYLVKRTGEKVFLECVQDMDHENMFWYRQDPGLGLRLIYFSYDVKMKEKGDIPEGYSVSREKKERFSLILESASTNQTSMYLCASGILAGTDTQYFGPGTRLTVL.

V and J are TRBV4-1 and TRBJ1-2; no reliable D call. Trimming removed 5 bases at V and 7 bases at J, with 14 bases between. The CDR3 is 13 amino acids. CDR1 and CDR2 (germline): MGHRA, YSYEKL. CDR3 residues: CASSIWRGCGYTF. The CDR3 nucleotides are TGCGCCAGCAGCATCTGGCGGGGTTGTGGCTACACCTTC.

V usage is TRBV7-2 and J usage is TRBJ2-3; TRBD2 is a possible D gene (6 bases). V shed 3 bases and J shed 2 bases, with 9 bases lying between them. The length of the CDR3 is 14 residues. Per the germline V gene, CDR1 is SGHTA and CDR2 is FQGNSA. CDR3: CASSLGLSTDTQYF. The CDR3 nucleotides read TGTGCCAGCAGCTTGGGACTCTCCACAGATACGCAGTATTTT.

Here the CDR3 DNA reads TGTGCCAGCAGTTACTCGGGCCTGGAGACCCAGTACTTC. Translating gives CASSYSGLETQYF. The genes are TRBV6-5 and TRBJ2-5; D gene ambiguous. CDR3 size: 13 residues. Per the germline V gene, CDR1 is MNHEY and CDR2 is SVGAGI. The V end lost 0 bases, the J end lost 5 bases, and 7 bases lay between the germline ends.

The chain is built from TRBV4-2 and TRBJ2-1; TRBD2 agrees at 9 bases. Germline V gene data show CDR1 as LGHNA and CDR2 as YNFKEQ. The V and J ends lost 2 bases and 7 bases, in that order; junction bases with no gene match: 6. The CDR3 extends over 15 amino acids. CDR3 residues: CASSQSAGGTNEQFF. Here the CDR3 DNA reads TGTGCCAGCAGCCAATCAGCGGGAGGTACAAATGAGCAGTTCTTC.

The rearrangement uses TRBV28 and TRBJ2-7; 10 bases are a match to TRBD2. J gave up 3 bases and V 2 bases, and 4 bases lay outside the gene matches. The CDR3 is 15 residues long. CDR1 and CDR2 from the germline V gene are MDHEN and SYDVKM. CDR3 DNA sequence: TGTGCCAGCAGTTTACCTAGCGGGAGTTACTACGAGCAGTACTTC. It is translated as CASSLPSGSYYEQYF. Full variable domain (missing parts from reference TRBV28 and TRBJ2-7): DVKVTQSSRYLVKRTGEKVFLECVQDMDHENMFWYRQDPGLGLRLIYFSYDVKMKEKGDIPEGYSVSREKKERFSLILESASTNQTSMYLCASSLPSGSYYEQYFGPGTRLTVT.

The chain links TRBV6-4 to TRBJ2-3, with 7 bases that match TRBD1. The V gene's germline CDR1 is MRHNA and CDR2 SNTAGT. V was pared by 3 bases and J by 2 bases, with 8 bases of the junction left unmatched. The CDR3 loop spans 16 amino acids. The CDR3 DNA follows: TGTGCCAGCAGTGAAAAACAGGGGTTCGACACAGATACGCAGTATTTT. This codes for CASSEKQGFDTDTQYF.

In its sample, this clone was seen a few times. This rearrangement joins TRBV4-1 to TRBJ1-6, with 7 positions matching TRBD1. This CDR3 has 15 residues. Per germline, CDR1 MGHRA and CDR2 YSYEKL. The junction had 5 bases not matched to a gene; V was cut back by 4 bases and J by 5 bases. In DNA form, the CDR3 reads TGCGCCAGCAGCCCCCAGACAGGGAATAATTCACCCCTCCACTTT. Translating it yields CASSPQTGNNSPLHF.

The DNA for the CDR3 is TGTGCCAGCAGTGGGGTAGCCGGGACAGGGACTAATGAAAAACTGTTTTTT. Amino acid sequence: CASSGVAGTGTNEKLFF. The chain employs TRBV25-1 and TRBJ1-4, with TRBD1 matching over 9 bases. CDR3 length: 17 residues. Trimming cost V 4 bases and J 2 bases; bases outside gene matches: 8. Germline loops: CDR1 MGHDK, CDR2 SYGVNS.

The rearrangement joins TRBV18 to TRBJ1-2; 7 positions agree with TRBD1. This CDR3 region has 16 residues. Germline V lookup: CDR1 KGHSH, CDR2 LQKENI. The V gene end was trimmed by 5 bases and the J gene end by 0 bases; junction bases not matched to a gene: 9. The CDR3 is CASSFQGGSANYGYTF. CDR3 bases: TGTGCCAGCTCATTCCAGGGGGGTTCAGCTAACTATGGCTACACCTTC.

The J gene is TRBJ1-4, the V gene TRBV27, with TRBD1 matching over 7 bases. This CDR3 contains 14 residues. Germline trimming cut 7 bases from V and 3 bases from J; bases unmatched to any gene: 5. Germline V gives CDR1 MNHEY, CDR2 SMNVEV (reference sequence). The CDR3 region has the DNA TGTGCCAGCAACTCCGGGACAGCTAATGAAAAACTGTTTTTT. This encodes CASNSGTANEKLFF.

V is TRBV7-2 and J is TRBJ1-6; 9 bases are shared with TRBD1. The germline gives CDR1 SGHTA, CDR2 FQGNSA. Trimming removed 4 bases from V and 6 bases from J; junction bases left unmatched: 4. The CDR3 extends over 15 amino acids. The CDR3 loop reads CASSSGGQGNSPLHF. The CDR3 DNA is TGTGCCAGCAGCTCAGGGGGACAGGGTAATTCACCCCTCCACTTT.

The J gene is TRBJ2-1, the V gene TRBV15; 11 bases fit TRBD2. Trimming at V came to 2 bases and at J to 7 bases, leaving 10 bases not matched to a gene. Germline CDR1 and CDR2: LNHNV and YYDKDF (reference sequence). CDR3 length equals 17 residues. The CDR3 spells CATSRNELAGGLNEQFF. CDR3 nucleotides: TGTGCCACCAGCAGAAACGAATTAGCGGGAGGGCTAAATGAGCAGTTCTTC. Full variable domain (rest looked up from reference TRBV15 and TRBJ2-1): DAMVIQNPRYQVTQFGKPVTLSCSQTLNHNVMYWYQQKSSQAPKLLFHYYDKDFNNEADTPDNFQSRRPNTSFCFLDIRSPGLGDTAMYLCATSRNELAGGLNEQFFGPGTRLTVL.